The subject of this entry is one T cell receptor beta chain. Assay: immunoSEQ multiplex PCR; the TCRdb copy retains only in-frame clones and omits some. This table has 15,000 to 20,000 clones, around 85% appearing once. The sample is drawn from a study of blood T cell repertoires in COVID-19. Study as a whole: Samples came from the United States, Italy and Spain, spanning acute and convalescent COVID-19.

The ends lost 1 base at V and 4 bases at J; junction bases unmatched: 1. Per germline, CDR1 SGHVS and CDR2 FQNEAQ. The CDR3 totals 15 residues. The clonotype comes from a middle-aged man with active or convalescent COVID-19. The chain has TRBV7-8 and TRBJ1-4, with 9 bases identical to TRBD1. The material sequenced was peripheral blood. Written as DNA, the CDR3 is TGTGCCAGCAGCTTAGAGGACAGGGGTAATGAAAAACTGTTTTTT. Translated, it gives CASSLEDRGNEKLFF.